This T cell receptor (beta chain) was sequenced during a study of cytomegalovirus exposure and HLA in healthy donors. Study-wide results and caveats: The Asian-associated ancestry cluster reportedly had fewer N-insertions than the approximately 610-donor mean in a later analysis. In an earlier analysis, most TCR beta V segments were productive about 87% or about 30% of the time. A later analysis reported that several of the most significant clusters appeared to be linked to common viral pathogens, among them Epstein-Barr virus.

The primer mix had 60 Vbeta and 13 Jbeta primers. Using immunoSEQ multiplex PCR, the repertoire was profiled, and TCRdb retains in-frame clones only, with some absent. Of about 200,000 clones listed, about 80% are singletons. Germline V gene lookup returns CDR1 MNHNY and CDR2 SVGAGI (reference sequence). The CDR3 extends over 15 amino acids. Trimming took 6 bases from V and 8 from J, leaving 19 bases between them. Notes on this clone: What it binds is unknown.

Source material: PBMCs. This TCR came from a man younger than 35 in good health and CMV-seronegative. The gene calls are TRBV6-6 and TRBJ1-4, with D perhaps matching TRBD1 (5 bases). The CDR3 nucleotides are TGTGCCAGCAGCACCGGGGGGGATCGGAACGAAAAACTGTTTTTT. Encoded protein: CASSTGGDRNEKLFF.